Listed below are T cell receptor beta chains from one sample, sequenced in a study of vaccination effects on CD4 cells after COVID-19. Libraries were prepared by immunoSEQ multiplex PCR; TCRdb keeps only in-frame clonotypes and omits some of them. The sample lists more than 20,000 clones; approximately 72% were seen once. Antigens of these TCRs are unknown. The sample was CD4+ T cells from PBMCs cultured with HCoV-NL63 spike peptides, taken before COVID-19 vaccination. These receptors were obtained from a human donor who received a COVID-19 vaccine. Each CDR3 is given with its conserved first and last residue. A D gene is named only where the DNA matches it firmly. Not every row has a clone size; where given, it reads once, few, many or a size class.

size: NA
D: NA
V: TRBV5-4
J: TRBJ2-4
DNA: TGTGCCAGCAGCTTGGGGTCTGGGGTGGGCATTCAGTACTTC
CDR3: CASSLGSGVGIQYF

size: NA
D: NA
V: TRBV27
J: TRBJ2-1
DNA: TGTGCCAGCAGTAGGAACACGTACAATGAGCAGTTCTTC
CDR3: CASSRNTYNEQFF

size: NA
D: NA
V: TRBV7-2
J: TRBJ1-1
DNA: TGTGCCAGCAGCTCACGGGGGCAAACTGAAGCTTTCTTT
CDR3: CASSSRGQTEAFF

size: NA
D: NA
V: TRBV5-4
J: TRBJ2-1
DNA: TGTGCCAGCAGCCCCAGAGAGACCCCTACGGGCTGGTTCTTC
CDR3: CASSPRETPTGWFF

size: NA
D: TRBD1
V: TRBV6-5
J: TRBJ2-1
DNA: TGTGCCAGCAGCCAATACAGGGGAACCTACAATGAGCAGTTCTTC
CDR3: CASSQYRGTYNEQFF

size: NA
D: TRBD1
V: TRBV7-2
J: TRBJ2-5
DNA: TGTGCCAGCAGACTGGGACAGGGGGAACGTGAGACCCAGTACTTC
CDR3: CASRLGQGERETQYF

size: few
D: NA
V: TRBV3-1/TRBV3-2
J: TRBJ1-1
DNA: TGTGCCAGCACCTCAGCCCAGGTGAACACTGAAGCTTTCTTT
CDR3: CASTSAQVNTEAFF

size: NA
D: TRBD2
V: TRBV24-1
J: TRBJ2-1
DNA: TGTGCCACCAGTGATTCGGGACTAACCGAGCAGTTCTTC
CDR3: CATSDSGLTEQFF

size: NA
D: NA
V: TRBV5-3
J: TRBJ1-1
DNA: TGTGCCAGAAGCCCGTACAATACAGGGCTATCTATGAACACTGAAGCTTTCTTT
CDR3: CARSPYNTGLSMNTEAFF

size: few
D: NA
V: TRBV7-9
J: TRBJ1-2
DNA: TGTGCCAGCAGCTTTAAGACCGGTCTGGGTGGCTACACCTTC
CDR3: CASSFKTGLGGYTF

size: NA
D: NA
V: TRBV6-1
J: TRBJ1-4
DNA: TGTGCCAGCAGTGAGGGGGCGGAGGAAAAACTGTTTTTT
CDR3: CASSEGAEEKLFF

size: NA
D: TRBD1
V: TRBV7-9
J: TRBJ1-3
DNA: TGTGCCAGCAGGGATCCCGGGACAGACTTCTCTGGAAACACCATATATTTT
CDR3: CASRDPGTDFSGNTIYF

size: NA
D: NA
V: TRBV18
J: TRBJ2-7
DNA: TGTGCCAGCTCAACGGGGAATCCCTACGAGCAGTACTTC
CDR3: CASSTGNPYEQYF

size: NA
D: TRBD1
V: TRBV5-4
J: TRBJ2-1
DNA: TGTGCCAGCAGCTTGGAGGTGACAGGGGTTGGGAATGAGCAGTTCTTC
CDR3: CASSLEVTGVGNEQFF

size: NA
D: NA
V: TRBV12-3/TRBV12-4
J: TRBJ2-7
DNA: TGTGCCAGCAGTCGTAATCAGGGTTCCGAGCAGTACTTC
CDR3: CASSRNQGSEQYF

size: NA
D: NA
V: TRBV6-5
J: TRBJ1-2
DNA: TGTGCCAGCAGCCCCTACAGAAACCTCTATGGCTACACCTTC
CDR3: CASSPYRNLYGYTF

size: NA
D: NA
V: TRBV4-3
J: TRBJ2-1
DNA: TGCGCCAGCAGCCAAGAGGCCCCGGGCCCAAGCTCCTACAATGAGCAGTTCTTC
CDR3: CASSQEAPGPSSYNEQFF

size: NA
D: TRBD2
V: TRBV11-3
J: TRBJ2-1
DNA: TGTGCCAGCAGCTTGGTTACTAGCGGGGGGGGTAATGAGCAGTTCTTC
CDR3: CASSLVTSGGGNEQFF

size: NA
D: NA
V: TRBV7-9
J: TRBJ1-3
DNA: TGTGCCAGCAGTTCGGGGGTCTCTGGAAACACCATATATTTT
CDR3: CASSSGVSGNTIYF

size: NA
D: NA
V: TRBV12-2
J: TRBJ1-5
DNA: TGTGCAAGTCGCTTCGAGAGAACGGGGGACCTACGTTATAGCAATCAGCCCCAGCATTTT
CDR3: CASRFERTGDLRYSNQPQHF